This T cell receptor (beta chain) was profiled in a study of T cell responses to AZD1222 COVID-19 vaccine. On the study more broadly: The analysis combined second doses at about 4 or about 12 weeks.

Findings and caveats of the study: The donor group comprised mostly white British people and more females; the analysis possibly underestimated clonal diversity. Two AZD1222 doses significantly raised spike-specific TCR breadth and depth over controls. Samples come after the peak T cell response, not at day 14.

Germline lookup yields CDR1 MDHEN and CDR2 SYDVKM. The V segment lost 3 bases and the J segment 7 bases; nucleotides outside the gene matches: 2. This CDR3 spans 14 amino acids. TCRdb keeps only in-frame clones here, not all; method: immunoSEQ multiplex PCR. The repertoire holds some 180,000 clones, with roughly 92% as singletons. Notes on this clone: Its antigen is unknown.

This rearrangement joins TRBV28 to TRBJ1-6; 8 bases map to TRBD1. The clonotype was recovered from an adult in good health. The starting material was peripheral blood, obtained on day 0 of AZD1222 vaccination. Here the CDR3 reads CASSLHRGNSPLHF. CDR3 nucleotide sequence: TGTGCCAGCAGTTTGCACAGGGGGAATTCACCCCTCCACTTT.